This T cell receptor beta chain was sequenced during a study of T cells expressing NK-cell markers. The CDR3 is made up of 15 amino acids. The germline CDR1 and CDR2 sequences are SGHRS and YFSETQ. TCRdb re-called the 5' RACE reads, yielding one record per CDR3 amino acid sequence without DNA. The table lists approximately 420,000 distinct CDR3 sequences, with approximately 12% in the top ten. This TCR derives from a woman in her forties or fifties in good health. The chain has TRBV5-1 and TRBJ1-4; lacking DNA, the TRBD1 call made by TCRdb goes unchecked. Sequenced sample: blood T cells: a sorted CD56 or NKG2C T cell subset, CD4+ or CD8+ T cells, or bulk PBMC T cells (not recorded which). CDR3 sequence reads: CASSPVPATNEKLFF.